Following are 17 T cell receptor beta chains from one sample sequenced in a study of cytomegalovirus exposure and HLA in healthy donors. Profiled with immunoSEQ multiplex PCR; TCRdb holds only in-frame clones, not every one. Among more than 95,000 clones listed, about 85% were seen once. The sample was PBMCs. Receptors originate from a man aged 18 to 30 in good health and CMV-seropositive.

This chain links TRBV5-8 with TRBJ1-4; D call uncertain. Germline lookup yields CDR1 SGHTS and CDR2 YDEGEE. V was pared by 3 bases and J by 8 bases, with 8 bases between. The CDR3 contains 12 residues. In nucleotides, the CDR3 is TGTGCCAGCAGCTCGGCGGGGGAAAAACTGTTTTTT. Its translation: CASSSAGEKLFF.

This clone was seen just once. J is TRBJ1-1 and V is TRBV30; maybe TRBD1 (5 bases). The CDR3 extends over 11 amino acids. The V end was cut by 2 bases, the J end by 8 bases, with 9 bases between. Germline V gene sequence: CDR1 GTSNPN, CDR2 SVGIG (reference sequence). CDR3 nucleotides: TGTGCCTGGAGTAGGGGTAGAGAAGCTTTCTTT. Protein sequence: CAWSRGREAFF.

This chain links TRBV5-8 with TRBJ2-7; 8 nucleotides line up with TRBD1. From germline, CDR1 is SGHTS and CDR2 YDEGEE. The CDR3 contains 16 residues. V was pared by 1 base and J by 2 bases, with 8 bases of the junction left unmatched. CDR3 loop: CASSLSLVTGAYEQYF. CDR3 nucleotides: TGTGCCAGCAGCTTGTCCCTTGTGACAGGGGCCTACGAGCAGTACTTC.

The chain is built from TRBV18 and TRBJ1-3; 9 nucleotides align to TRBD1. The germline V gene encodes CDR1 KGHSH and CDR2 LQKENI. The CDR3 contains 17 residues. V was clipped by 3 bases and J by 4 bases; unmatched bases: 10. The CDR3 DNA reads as TGTGCCAGCTCACCCACTGAACAGGGGGCGTCGGGAAACACCATATATTTT. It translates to CASSPTEQGASGNTIYF.

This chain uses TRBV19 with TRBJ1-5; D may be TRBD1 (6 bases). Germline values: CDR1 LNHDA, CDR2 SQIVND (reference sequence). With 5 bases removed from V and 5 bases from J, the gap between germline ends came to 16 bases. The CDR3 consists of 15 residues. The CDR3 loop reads CASSRDGTPDQPQHF. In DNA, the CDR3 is TGTGCCAGTAGTCGAGACGGGACACCCGATCAGCCCCAGCATTTT. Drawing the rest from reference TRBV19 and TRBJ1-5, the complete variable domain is DGGITQSPKYLFRKEGQNVTLSCEQNLNHDAMYWYRQDPGQGLRLIYYSQIVNDFQKGDIAEGYSVSREKKESFPLTVTSAQKNPTAFYLCASSRDGTPDQPQHFGDGTRLSIL.

The CDR3 DNA sequence: TGTGCCAGCAGCGTAGGACCCGGGGAAGCTTTCTTT. Its translation: CASSVGPGEAFF. The chain combines TRBV9 with TRBJ1-1; D is undetermined. V was shortened by 0 bases and J by 8 bases, with 8 bases between the two germline ends. The CDR3 totals 12 residues. Germline V gene lookup returns CDR1 SGDLS and CDR2 YYNGEE.

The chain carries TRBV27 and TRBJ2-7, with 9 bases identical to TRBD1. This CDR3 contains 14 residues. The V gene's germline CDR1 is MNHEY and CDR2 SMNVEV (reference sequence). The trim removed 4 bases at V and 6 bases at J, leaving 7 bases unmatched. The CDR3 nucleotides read TGTGCCAGCAGTTCCCGGACAGGGGAAAGCGAGCAGTACTTC. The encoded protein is CASSSRTGESEQYF.

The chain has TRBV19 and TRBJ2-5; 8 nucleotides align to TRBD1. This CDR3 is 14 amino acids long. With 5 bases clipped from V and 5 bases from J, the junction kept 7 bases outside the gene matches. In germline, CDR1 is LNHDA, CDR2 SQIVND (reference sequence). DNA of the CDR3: TGTGCCAGTAGTTTTGGACAGGGAGAGGAGACCCAGTACTTC. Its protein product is CASSFGQGEETQYF.

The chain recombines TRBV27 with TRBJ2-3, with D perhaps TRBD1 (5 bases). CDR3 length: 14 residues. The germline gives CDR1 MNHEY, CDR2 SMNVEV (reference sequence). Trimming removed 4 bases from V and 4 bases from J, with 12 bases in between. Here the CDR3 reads CASSYQGIPDTQYF. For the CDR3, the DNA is TGTGCCAGCAGTTACCAGGGTATTCCAGATACGCAGTATTTT.

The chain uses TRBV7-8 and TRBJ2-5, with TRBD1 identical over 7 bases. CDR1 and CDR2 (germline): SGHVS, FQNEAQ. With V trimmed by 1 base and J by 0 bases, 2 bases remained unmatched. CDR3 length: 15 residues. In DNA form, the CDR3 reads TGTGCCAGCAGCTTAGTGACAGGGAACCAAGAGACCCAGTACTTC. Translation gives CASSLVTGNQETQYF.

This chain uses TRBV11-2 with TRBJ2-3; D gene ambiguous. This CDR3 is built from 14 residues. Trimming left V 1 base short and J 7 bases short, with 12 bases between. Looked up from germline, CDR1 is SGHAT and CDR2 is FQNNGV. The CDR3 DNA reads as TGTGCCAGCAGCTTAGGCTCCTCTGGCAATACGCAGTATTTT. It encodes CASSLGSSGNTQYF.

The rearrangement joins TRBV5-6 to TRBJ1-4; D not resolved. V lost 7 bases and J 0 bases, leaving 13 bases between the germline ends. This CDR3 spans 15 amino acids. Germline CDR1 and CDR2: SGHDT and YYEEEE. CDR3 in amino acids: CASAGGRATNEKLFF. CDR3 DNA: TGTGCCAGCGCCGGAGGGAGGGCAACTAATGAAAAACTGTTTTTT.

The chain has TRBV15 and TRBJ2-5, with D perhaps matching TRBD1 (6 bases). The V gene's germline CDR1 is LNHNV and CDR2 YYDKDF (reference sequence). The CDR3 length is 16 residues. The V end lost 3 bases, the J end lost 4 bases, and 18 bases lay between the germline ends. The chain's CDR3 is CATSRGRTVGLETQYF. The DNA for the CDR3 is TGTGCCACCAGCAGGGGACGGACAGTCGGATTAGAGACCCAGTACTTC.

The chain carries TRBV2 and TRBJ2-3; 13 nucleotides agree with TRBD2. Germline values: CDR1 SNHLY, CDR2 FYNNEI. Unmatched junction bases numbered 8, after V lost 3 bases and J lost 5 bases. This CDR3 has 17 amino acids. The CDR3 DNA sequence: TGTGCCAGCAGTGACCCACTAGCGGGGGGGCCGCAAGATACGCAGTATTTT. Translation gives CASSDPLAGGPQDTQYF.

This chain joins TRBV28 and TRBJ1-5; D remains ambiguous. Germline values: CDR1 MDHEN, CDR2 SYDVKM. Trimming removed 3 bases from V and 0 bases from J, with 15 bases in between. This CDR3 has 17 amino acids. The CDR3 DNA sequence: TGTGCCAGCAGTTTCCAAGGACTGACCTCTAGCAATCAGCCCCAGCATTTT. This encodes CASSFQGLTSSNQPQHF. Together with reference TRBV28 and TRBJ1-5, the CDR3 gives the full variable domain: DVKVTQSSRYLVKRTGEKVFLECVQDMDHENMFWYRQDPGLGLRLIYFSYDVKMKEKGDIPEGYSVSREKKERFSLILESASTNQTSMYLCASSFQGLTSSNQPQHFGDGTRLSIL.

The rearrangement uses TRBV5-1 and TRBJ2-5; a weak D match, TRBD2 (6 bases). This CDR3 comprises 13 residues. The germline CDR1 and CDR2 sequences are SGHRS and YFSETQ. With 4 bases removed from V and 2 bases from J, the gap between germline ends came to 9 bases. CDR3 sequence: CASSMTSQETQYF. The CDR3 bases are TGCGCCAGCAGCATGACTAGTCAAGAGACCCAGTACTTC.

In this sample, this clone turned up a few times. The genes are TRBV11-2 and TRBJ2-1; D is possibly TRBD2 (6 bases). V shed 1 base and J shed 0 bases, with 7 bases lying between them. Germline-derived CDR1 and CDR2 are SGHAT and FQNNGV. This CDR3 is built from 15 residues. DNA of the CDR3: TGTGCCAGCAGCTTAGTTAGCGGCTCCTACAATGAGCAGTTCTTC. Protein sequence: CASSLVSGSYNEQFF.